This TCR beta chain appears in the sequencing data of a study of blood T cell repertoires in COVID-19. Study-level background: Samples representing acute and convalescent COVID-19 were sourced from the United States, Italy and Spain. The cDNA or gDNA used as material had been derived from T cells, B-cell-depleted T cells, or PBMCs.

As processed by the authors: Estimates of nucleated cell counts were drawn from the amplification of reference gene primers. Profiled with immunoSEQ multiplex PCR; TCRdb holds only in-frame clones, not every one. The V and J calls and clone size are taken from that table; D and trimming were inferred from the DNA. Here the sample spans 100,000 to 150,000 clones, roughly two thirds being singletons. The TCR originated in a woman aged 65 to 85 with acute or convalescent COVID-19. Source material: peripheral blood.

CDR3 bases: TGTGCCAGCAGACCCGTGGGGACAGGGCCACAGCCCCAGCATTTT. Translating gives CASRPVGTGPQPQHF. V usage is TRBV6-5 and J usage is TRBJ1-5, with TRBD1 matching 9 bases. The CDR3 covers 15 residues. Trimming took 6 bases from V and 7 from J; bases not matched to a gene: 10. Germline V gene sequence: CDR1 MNHEY, CDR2 SVGAGI.